This TCR beta chain stems from a study of CD8 T cells in Susac syndrome (dated by TCRdb to 2018 to 2020). Background on the whole study: The study used repertoire sequencing to test whether antigen drove CD8+ T cell activation and differentiation in Susac syndrome. Broad study findings and their caveats: The study acknowledged that relatively few individuals were included in the TCR sequencing and HLA analysis.

RNA was extracted using the RNeasy kit, and about 0.5 to 1 ug of the RNA was reverse transcribed with random hexamers. The immunoSEQ multiplex PCR assay, which covers 54 Vbeta and 13 Jbeta segments, was used to amplify TCR beta CDR3 regions. To correct PCR amplification bias, a synthetic template baseline was used for both primer optimization and computational correction. The authors' pipeline ran thus. Reads were annotated to V, D and J genes according to IMGT and were analyzed with immunoSEQ Analyzer, with only productive sequences retained. To calculate clonality, Shannon entropy was normalized by log2 of the number of productive unique sequences and then subtracted from one. For each patient and control, public and private clones were evaluated within the 100 most prevalent clones. Clones were defined as Susac-specific if absent from the healthy and MS cohorts, from 900 to 1,300 published viral clones and from other ImmuneACCESS disease sequences. Through fastp at Q25 and MiXCR, TCRdb rebuilt clones from the public reads, retaining in-frame beta chains. Under each unique CDR3 protein, matching rows form one entry showing the most common genes and DNA. Here the V and J calls rest on TCRdb's processing, not on the authors' analysis. The sample contains 150,000 to 200,000 distinct CDR3 sequences, roughly nine tenths of them found a single time. Of the sample, roughly 0.08% falls within the top ten clones.

About this clonotype: The antigen this receptor binds is unknown. No base qualities exist here, and no much larger clone lies one base off it.

From the cysteine up to the phenylalanine, the CDR3 has a length of 15 residues. Just the 45-base CDR3 DNA is kept, in frame starting at base 1. Between the V and J ends, shortened by 2 bases and 5 bases respectively, the junction contains 13 bases. Via the germline V gene, CDR1 is MNHEY and CDR2 SVGEGT. Peripheral blood CD8+ and CD4+ T cells from healthy donors, Susac syndrome patients and multiple sclerosis patients were profiled using high-throughput TCR beta sequencing. Healthy donors were age- and sex-matched controls. Bulk CD8+ and CD4+ T cells were purified by magnetic negative isolation, whereas CD8+ TEMRA cells were enriched by FACS. Blood was collected in EDTA tubes and processed within 24 hours, with PBMCs isolated through density gradient centrifugation. PBMCs intended for TCR sequencing were cryopreserved in liquid nitrogen and thawed later in a water bath at 37 degrees C. A purity of at least 90% was achieved for sorted or isolated CD4+, CD8+ and CD8+ TEMRA cells.

This receptor was identified in a human donor in good health. Sequencing was performed on CD4+ T cells from PBMCs. The rearranged segments are TRBV6-2 or TRBV6-3 and TRBJ1-5; the D gene is perhaps TRBD1, on 5 matching bases. The CDR3 reads as follows: CASSYMQGKYQPQHF. The nucleotides read TGTGCCAGCAGTTACATGCAGGGCAAGTATCAGCCCCAGCATTTT.